The entry that follows covers one TCR beta chain sequence. Its specific antigen is unknown. At one end the junction does not follow the germline gene, possibly because of a read error. Other DNA sequences of this sample code for an identical CDR3. The donors were healthy, HIV-negative adults who had no recently reported acute infections or vaccinations. Only Caucasian adults living in Nashville, Tennessee, USA were represented among the donors. CD4+ T cells were enriched through magnetic negative selection, after which naive cells were positively selected on CD45RA and the remaining negative fraction served as the memory subset. Blood was obtained by leukapheresis, after which PBMCs were separated by Ficoll-Histopaque density gradient centrifugation and cryopreserved in liquid nitrogen vapor phase. Analytical flow cytometry was used to check the purity and quantity of every magnetically sorted T cell population. From each sorted fraction, genomic DNA was isolated and quantified by UV absorbance on a Nanodrop 2000c.

This specimen belongs to a study of shared clonotypes between healthy human individuals (TCRdb year 2020). Regarding the research as a whole: The cohort included three men and a couple of women between 18 and 49 years of age. The study deeply sequenced blood TCR repertoires of about 5 healthy adults to estimate repertoire size and the extent of clonotype sharing between individuals. For each donor, CD4 naive and CD4 memory were each run on three plates, CD8 naive on two plates, and CD8 memory on one plate. Libraries were prepared and TCR repertoires were sequenced by different laboratories using diverse techniques, in order to increase sequencing depth and limit assay-specific biases. Leukapheresis yielded between about 0.9 and 10 billion PBMCs per donor. On the study overall, not on this receptor specifically: Clonotypes shared by all four sorted-subset donors showed higher generation probabilities than non-shared clonotypes. Estimated clonotype richness was generally larger for naive than for memory subsets. Pairwise subsampling led to the expectation that sequencing depth would affect the degree of clonotype sharing among donors. Across a few donors, about 5.2% of naive CD4, approximately 4% of naive CD8, under 2.5% of memory CD4, and roughly 0.4% of memory CD8 clonotypes were shared. Even with the large sequencing depth, rarefaction of the sorted-subset datasets indicated that sequencing was incomplete. Only blood was sampled, and tissue TCR repertoires likely differ from those in blood. Because the study included a small number of donors, the genetic and exposure-history diversity represented was limited.

Using the deep immunoSEQ assay, TCR CDR3 regions were amplified from genomic DNA by multiplex PCR. Extracted genomic DNA from each cell subset was spread evenly across all wells of several immunoSEQ 96-well plates, with each plate serving as a replicate. For sorted subsets, each replicate PCR was loaded with 200 ng genomic DNA, equivalent to roughly 30,000 T cell genomes. Purified libraries were quantified with a Qubit 3.0 fluorometer, sized on a Bioanalyzer 2100, and re-quantified with the KAPA Library Quantification kit. A separate single-read 150-cycle Illumina NextSeq 550 flow cell was used to sequence each immunoSEQ 96-well plate. The authors processed their data as follows. Because the immunoSEQ output included only junctional sequences and no quality scores, the filtering could not be the same as the filtering used for full-length reads. Sequences were annotated with PyIR, a Python wrapper for IgBLAST v1.9, and V/J genes and CDR3 were assigned using IMGT germline references. Any read was removed if the V/J assignment was weak (E-value above 1e-6), the CDR3 was missing, or the read contained stop codons, out-of-frame junctions, or ambiguous translated residues. V3J clonotypes were defined as sequences sharing an identical inferred V gene, J gene, and CDR3 amino acid sequence. Percentage overlap between repertoires was computed as shared unique clonotypes divided by the size of the smaller repertoire. Repertoire richness was assessed with RTK rarefaction, the Chao1 estimator, and Recon v2.1 estimates of unobserved clonotypes. For all TCRbeta clonotypes obtained by the gDNA method from a handful of donors, generation probabilities were computed with OLGA. The immuneACCESS repertoire file appears here via TCRdb, limited to in-frame rearrangements. These files lack a portion of the clones; in checked studies, under half of the deficit traces to unresolved V genes, and the cause of the others is not known. D and trimming were read from the DNA, whereas the V and J calls and clone size are those reported in that table. Present in this sample are 2 million to 3 million clones, approximately 94% of which were seen just once. The ten top clones hold approximately 0.37% of the sample.

The specimen was naive CD4+ T cells from PBMCs. Read against the paper, the sample's cell subset or site label means: CD45RA+ positively selected. The sequence was collected from a man aged 18 to 30 in good health. Some clones in this sample may be carry-over from other donors' samples.

In nucleotide form, the sequence is TGTGCCAGCAGCCAAGATAGCGCTCCGGTCGAGGACTTT. This encodes CASSQDSAPVEDF. The V gene is TRBV14 and the J gene is TRBJ2-7; TRBD2 is a possible D gene, resting on 5 matching bases. The CDR3 sequence holds 13 residues, the cysteine and phenylalanine included. The CDR3 DNA has 39 bases and is translated from base 1. For CDR1 and CDR2, the germline V gene lists SGHDN and FVKESK.